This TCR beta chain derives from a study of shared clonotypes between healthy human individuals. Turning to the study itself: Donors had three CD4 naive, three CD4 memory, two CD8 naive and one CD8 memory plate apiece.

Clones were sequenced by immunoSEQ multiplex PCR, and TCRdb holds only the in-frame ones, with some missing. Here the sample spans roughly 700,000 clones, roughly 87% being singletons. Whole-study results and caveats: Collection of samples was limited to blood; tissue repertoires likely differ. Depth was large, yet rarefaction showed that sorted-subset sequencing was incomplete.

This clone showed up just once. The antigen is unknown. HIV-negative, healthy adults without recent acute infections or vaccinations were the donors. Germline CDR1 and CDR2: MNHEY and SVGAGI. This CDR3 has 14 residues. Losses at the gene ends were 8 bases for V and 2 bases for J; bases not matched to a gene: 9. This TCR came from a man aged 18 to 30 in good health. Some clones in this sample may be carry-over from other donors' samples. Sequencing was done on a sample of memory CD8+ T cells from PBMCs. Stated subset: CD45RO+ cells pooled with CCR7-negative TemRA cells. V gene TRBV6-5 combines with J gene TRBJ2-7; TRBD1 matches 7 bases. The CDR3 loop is CASPGTAKTYEQYF. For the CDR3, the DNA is TGTGCCAGCCCCGGGACAGCCAAAACCTACGAGCAGTACTTC.